Listed below are T cell receptor beta chains from one sample, sequenced in a study of Graves' ophthalmopathy and Graves' hyperthyroidism. Each CDR3 protein is one row after TCRdb ran MiXCR on the multiplex PCR reads. Among around 670,000 distinct CDR3 sequences, 40% were seen once, and the ten largest hold 35% to 55%. The sample taken for sequencing was peripheral blood. These receptors all come from an adult man with Graves' ophthalmopathy. CDR3s include the opening cysteine and the closing phenylalanine or tryptophan. A D gene is named only where the DNA matches it firmly. Expanded clones get a size class; other rows say once, few or many, or leave the size out.

J,size,D,V,CDR3,DNA
TRBJ1-1,.,.,TRBV25-1,CASRVDTEAFF,TGTGCCAGCCGCGTGGACACTGAAGCTTTCTTT
TRBJ2-1,.,TRBD1,TRBV24-1,CATSDQGTGSRNEQFF,TGTGCCACCAGTGACCAAGGGACAGGGAGTAGAAATGAGCAGTTCTTC
TRBJ2-5,.,TRBD1,TRBV10-3,CAISADRGIGQPQYF,TGTGCCATCAGTGCGGACAGGGGGATTGGGCAGCCCCAGTACTTC
TRBJ1-5,.,.,TRBV19,CASSIGGGHQETQHF,TGTGCCAGTAGTATTGGGGGGGGTCATCAAGAGACCCAGCATTTT
TRBJ1-2,.,.,TRBV29-1,CSVSGTYGYTF,TGCAGCGTATCCGGGACCTATGGCTACACCTTC
TRBJ1-4,.,.,TRBV19,CASSDPEGLGKLFF,TGTGCCAGTAGTGACCCCGAGGGGCTTGGGAAACTGTTTTTT
TRBJ1-1,.,.,TRBV20-1,CSARRGPSNTEAFF,TGCAGTGCCCGACGCGGGCCATCGAACACTGAAGCTTTCTTT
TRBJ2-2,.,.,TRBV5-1,CASSSRQPGELFF,TGCGCCAGCAGCTCACGACAGCCCGGGGAGCTGTTTTTT
TRBJ2-3,.,.,TRBV9,CASSAPTDTQYF,TGTGCCAGCAGCGCCCCCACAGATACGCAGTATTTT
TRBJ1-6,.,.,TRBV2,CASSLYSLDSPLHF,TGTGCCAGCAGTTTATATTCGTTGGATTCACCCCTCCACTTT
TRBJ1-2,few,.,TRBV25-1,CASRSGINYGYTF,TGTGCCAGCAGATCTGGAATAAACTATGGCTACACCTTC
TRBJ2-6,.,.,TRBV4-1,CASNQGAGGTPTVGANVLTF,TGCGCCAGCAACCAGGGGGCCGGGGGGACACCTACGGTCGGGGCCAACGTCCTGACTTTC
TRBJ1-6,.,TRBD1,TRBV6-2/TRBV6-3,CASSGQGTTNSPLHF,TGTGCCTCTTCGGGACAGGGGACGACTAATTCACCCCTCCACTTT
TRBJ1-4,.,.,TRBV6-1,CASSRFQVLATNEKLFF,TGTGCCAGCAGTAGGTTTCAAGTACTAGCAACTAATGAAAAACTGTTTTTT
TRBJ1-1,.,TRBD1,TRBV10-2,CASSPTGAGTEAFF,TGCGCCAGCAGCCCGACAGGGGCGGGAACTGAAGCTTTCTTT